The entry below describes one T cell receptor beta chain. The germline V gene encodes CDR1 ENHRY and CDR2 SYGVKD. The CDR3 consists of 15 residues. Unmatched junction bases numbered 3, after V lost 1 base and J lost 2 bases. The data were produced by immunoSEQ multiplex PCR, yet TCRdb's version contains in-frame clones alone and is incomplete. Among hundreds of thousands of clones, approximately 74% were seen once, and the ten largest hold approximately 1.8%. The sample comes from a study of shared clonotypes between healthy human individuals. Donation came from healthy HIV-negative adults that had no recent acute infections or vaccinations. Investigators divided CD4+ cells into CD45RA+ naive and CD45RA-negative memory subsets.

The sequenced material came from memory CD4+ T cells sorted from blood. Subset reported: CD45RA-negative fraction. This clonotype was sampled from a woman under 40 in good health. The V call is TRBV10-3, the J call TRBJ2-7; TRBD2 agrees at 9 bases. This CDR3 reads CAISEFSGSAYEQYF. Written as DNA, the CDR3 is TGTGCCATCAGTGAGTTTAGCGGGAGTGCCTACGAGCAGTACTTC.